This T cell receptor beta chain was obtained from a study of T cells in Graves' hyperthyroidism and ophthalmopathy. Amplified TCR beta CDR3 regions derived from RNA transcripts. Carried out on the TCR CDR3, a first-round RT-PCR used the HTBI primer set. TCRdb processed the multiplex PCR reads anew with MiXCR; each CDR3 protein has one entry. The sample shows some 620,000 distinct CDR3 sequences, around 16% of them seen only once. This clonotype has only a few counts. This TCR was recovered from a woman aged 25 to 39 with Graves' hyperthyroidism. The sequencing sample was made of blood.

The CDR3 region is CASSPIVHTGELFF. The CDR3 nucleotides are TGTGCCAGCAGCCCGATTGTGCACACCGGGGAGCTGTTTTTT. This chain uses TRBV11-2 with TRBJ2-2; D is undetermined. The CDR3 has 14 amino acids. Per the germline V gene, CDR1 is SGHAT and CDR2 is FQNNGV. V was cut by 5 bases and J by 3 bases, with 10 bases left in between.